This T cell receptor (beta chain) was recovered during a study of T cells in Graves' hyperthyroidism and ophthalmopathy. This clonotype has a count of ten or more. Its antigen is unknown. Amplification of TCR beta CDR3 regions used RNA as the template. The HTBI primer set was used in a first-round RT-PCR of the TCR CDR3. Via MiXCR, TCRdb re-called the multiplex PCR reads, giving one row per CDR3 protein. The data hold 450,000 to 650,000 distinct CDR3 sequences, with less than 25% observed a single time. The CDR3 extends over 14 amino acids. The V gene lost 2 bases and the J gene lost 1 base, with 9 bases spanning the gap. In germline, CDR1 is SEHNR, CDR2 FQNEAQ (reference sequence). Regarding the study as a whole: Blood samples included most of the expanded thyroid clonotypes exceeding 0.001. Ophthalmopathy and stable hyperthyroidism were separated by a 13 V-J model.

Each patient was aged 18 to 65 and had newly diagnosed hyperthyroidism of under 2 months' duration. PBMCs came from about 10 ml fresh peripheral blood. Material for sequencing was blood. The receptor's source is a man aged 18 to 35 with Graves' hyperthyroidism. The chain has TRBV7-9 and TRBJ2-7; no reliable D call. The DNA of the CDR3 is TGTGCCAGCAGCTTAAATACGATGTCCTACGAGCAGTACTTC. Protein sequence: CASSLNTMSYEQYF.